This T cell receptor (beta chain) was identified during a study of T-cell reconstitution after alpha-beta-depleted transplantation in children. V was cut by 4 bases and J by 0 bases, with 16 bases left in between. Germline CDR1 and CDR2: SQVTM and ANQGSEA. This CDR3 is 17 amino acids long. During its preparation, the TCRbeta library received unique molecular identifiers. TCRdb ran MiXCR on the PCR reads and lists one entry per CDR3 protein. Of 500,000 to 750,000 distinct CDR3 sequences in the sample, approximately 12% are singletons; the top ten hold 2% to 2.5%. At least ten counts were recorded for this clonotype.

The V and J genes are TRBV29-1 and TRBJ2-6; D gene ambiguous. The receptor comes from a male patient between 10 and 17 years old who had a stem cell transplant for acute myeloid leukemia, so the T cells may come from the graft donor. The sequences come from PBMCs, mostly from graft donor cells, collected 360 days after TCRalphabeta/CD19-depleted stem cell transplant. In DNA form, the CDR3 reads TGCAGCGTTGTAGGTCCGGGCGCCCTCTCTGGGGCCAACGTCCTGACTTTC. Translating it yields CSVVGPGALSGANVLTF.